Below, 7 T cell receptor beta chains from the same sample are listed, as sequenced in a study of PD-1 blockade in classical Hodgkin lymphoma. Time point denoted: newly diagnosed, previously untreated cHL patient sample. It was by magnetic negative selection that CD4+ T cells were purified from thawed PBMCs. Generated by immunoSEQ multiplex PCR, the TCRdb table keeps only in-frame clones and is missing some. Of about 35,000 clones listed, 80% to 90% are singletons. The sample comprised CD4+ T cells from blood. These receptors all come from a human donor with classical Hodgkin lymphoma.

This chain joins TRBV7-9 and TRBJ1-1; no clear D. The V end was cut by 1 base, the J end by 4 bases, with 10 bases between. The CDR3 length is 14 residues. Germline V lookup: CDR1 SEHNR, CDR2 FQNEAQ (reference sequence). The CDR3, as DNA: TGTGCCAGCAGCTTAGTGGTCGAGGGCACTGAAGCTTTCTTT. It is translated as CASSLVVEGTEAFF.

The V call is TRBV4-1, the J call TRBJ1-5; D gene uncertain. From germline, CDR1 is MGHRA and CDR2 YSYEKL. CDR3 length: 14 amino acids. The germline V and J ends were trimmed by 6 bases and 3 bases, with 12 bases remaining between them. CDR3 coding DNA: TGCGCCAGCAGTGCAAACAGTGCCAATCAGCCCCAGCATTTT. Residues: CASSANSANQPQHF.

This chain uses TRBV23-1 with TRBJ2-7; perhaps TRBD2 as D (5 bases). TRBV23-1 is treated as an ORF (open reading frame) with a function not yet certain. The CDR3 is made up of 17 amino acids. Trimming removed 8 bases at V and 2 bases at J, with 25 bases between. The CDR3: CASQKLSPGFTTYEQYF. CDR3 DNA: TGCGCCAGCCAAAAACTCTCCCCGGGATTCACAACCTACGAGCAGTACTTC.

The J gene is TRBJ1-5, the V gene TRBV6-1, with D hard to call. Trimming left V 8 bases short and J 2 bases short, with 13 bases between. The CDR3 is made up of 14 amino acids. Germline V CDR1 and CDR2: MNHNS, SASEGT. The CDR3 loop is CASETGAGNQPQHF. The DNA of the CDR3 is TGTGCCAGCGAGACCGGCGCTGGCAATCAGCCCCAGCATTTT.

The chain joins TRBV7-2 to TRBJ2-4; 9 nucleotides line up with TRBD1. Trimming took 3 bases from V and 6 from J; bases not matched to a gene: 6. Germline CDR1 reads SGHTA; CDR2 reads FQGNSA. The length of the CDR3 is 15 residues. CDR3 nucleotide sequence: TGTGCCAGCAGCTTTAAGGGACAGGGAGTAAACATTCAGTACTTC. Protein sequence: CASSFKGQGVNIQYF.

This chain joins TRBV28 and TRBJ1-3, with no clear D. This CDR3 has 15 residues. CDR1 MDHEN and CDR2 SYDVKM come from the germline V gene. Trimming took 4 bases from V and 8 from J, leaving 18 bases between them. The DNA for the CDR3 is TGTGCCAGCAGTTCCCCAGGTGAAGGGCAGGACACCATATATTTT. Its protein product is CASSSPGEGQDTIYF.

This sequence joins TRBV6-1 and TRBJ1-5; D unresolved. Germline V gene data show CDR1 as MNHNS and CDR2 as SASEGT. The CDR3 has 13 amino acids. Trimming removed 2 bases from V and 4 bases from J, with 6 bases in between. In DNA, the CDR3 is TGTGCCAGCAGTGAAAAAAGAAATCAGCCCCAGCATTTT. Its translation: CASSEKRNQPQHF.